This T cell receptor beta chain was sequenced during a study of liver allograft versus peripheral blood T cells. Study-level information: Graft-liver T cell receptor repertoires were compared against recipient peripheral blood repertoires.

Germline CDR1 and CDR2: MNHEY and SVGAGI. Trimming removed 5 bases at V and 5 bases at J, with 7 bases between. This CDR3 spans 11 amino acids. TCRdb ran MiXCR on the reads and lists one entry per CDR3 protein. The sample shows about 10,000 distinct CDR3 sequences, about 18% of them seen only once. Judged by abundance, this clonotype is medium-sized. Antigen specificity is unknown. Whole-study findings and limits: According to reports, the T cell receptor repertoires inside liver allografts differed from those in peripheral blood.

The TCR originated in a human patient who had a liver transplant. Some of the T cells may derive from the graft donor. The V gene is TRBV6-5, the J gene TRBJ2-7, with D perhaps TRBD1 (5 bases). The CDR3 DNA sequence: TGTGCCAGCAGTCGACAGAACGAGCAGTACTTC. Translated: CASSRQNEQYF.